This T cell receptor beta chain was profiled in a study of T cell responses to AZD1222 COVID-19 vaccine. To note about this clone: Antigen: not known.

Study outcomes and limitations: The study found Spike-specific TCR breadth and depth rose after two AZD1222 doses.

Clones were read by immunoSEQ multiplex PCR, and TCRdb kept only the in-frame ones, dropping some. This sample has approximately 140,000 clones, with roughly nine tenths found just once. V was clipped by 5 bases and J by 2 bases, with 12 bases between them. Germline CDR1 reads SGHTA; CDR2 reads FQGTGA. The CDR3 is 14 residues long. Sequenced material: peripheral blood, taken 28 days after the second AZD1222 dose. This receptor was taken from an adult who received the AZD1222 COVID-19 vaccine. The V gene is TRBV7-3, the J gene TRBJ1-2; no clear D gene. This CDR3 reads CASSPSVGNYGYTF. CDR3 nucleotide sequence: TGTGCCAGCAGCCCGTCAGTGGGGAACTATGGCTACACCTTC. The full variable domain, rest sourced from reference TRBV7-3 and TRBJ1-2, is GAGVSQTPSNKVTEKGKYVELRCDPISGHTALYWYRQSLGQGPEFLIYFQGTGAADDSGLPNDRFFAVRPEGSVSTLKIQRTERGDSAVYLCASSPSVGNYGYTFGSGTRLTVV.